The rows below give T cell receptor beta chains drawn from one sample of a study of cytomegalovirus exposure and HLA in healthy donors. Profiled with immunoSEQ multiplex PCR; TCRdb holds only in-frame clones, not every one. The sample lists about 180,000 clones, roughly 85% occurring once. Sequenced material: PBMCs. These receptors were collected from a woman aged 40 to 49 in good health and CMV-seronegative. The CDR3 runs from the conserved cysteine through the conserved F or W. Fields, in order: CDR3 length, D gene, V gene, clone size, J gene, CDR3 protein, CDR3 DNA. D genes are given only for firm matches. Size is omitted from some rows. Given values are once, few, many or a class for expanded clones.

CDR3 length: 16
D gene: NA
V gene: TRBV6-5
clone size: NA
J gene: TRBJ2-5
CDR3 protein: CASSYETPITQETQYF
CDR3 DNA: TGTGCCAGCAGTTATGAGACACCCATAACTCAAGAGACCCAGTACTTC

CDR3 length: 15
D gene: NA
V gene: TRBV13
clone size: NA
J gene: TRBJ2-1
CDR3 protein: CASSLGLSSYNEQFF
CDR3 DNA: TGTGCCAGCAGCTTAGGCCTGAGCTCCTACAATGAGCAGTTCTTC

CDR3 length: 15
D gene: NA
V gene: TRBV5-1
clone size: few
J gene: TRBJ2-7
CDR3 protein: CASSPLQGASYEQYF
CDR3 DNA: TGCGCCAGCAGCCCGTTACAGGGTGCCTCCTACGAGCAGTACTTC

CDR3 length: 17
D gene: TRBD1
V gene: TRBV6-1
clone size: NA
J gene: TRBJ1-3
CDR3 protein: CASSGEQGEFSGNTIYF
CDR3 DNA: TGTGCCAGCAGTGGGGAACAGGGGGAATTTTCTGGAAACACCATATATTTT

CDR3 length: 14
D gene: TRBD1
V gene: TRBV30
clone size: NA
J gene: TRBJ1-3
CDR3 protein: CAWRVTGAGNTIYF
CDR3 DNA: TGTGCCTGGAGGGTAACAGGGGCTGGAAACACCATATATTTT

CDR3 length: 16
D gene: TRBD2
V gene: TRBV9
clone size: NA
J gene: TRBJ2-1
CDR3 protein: CASSVGGRESYNEQFF
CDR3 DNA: TGTGCCAGCAGCGTAGGAGGGCGGGAGAGTTACAATGAGCAGTTCTTC

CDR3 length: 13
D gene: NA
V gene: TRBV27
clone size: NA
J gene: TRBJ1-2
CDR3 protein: CASARTFPSGYTF
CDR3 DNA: TGTGCCAGCGCCAGAACATTTCCCTCTGGCTACACCTTC

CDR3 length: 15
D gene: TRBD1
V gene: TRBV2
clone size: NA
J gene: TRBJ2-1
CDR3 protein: CGSGVGQGAYNEQFF
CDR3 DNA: TGTGGCAGCGGGGTTGGACAGGGGGCTTACAATGAGCAGTTCTTC

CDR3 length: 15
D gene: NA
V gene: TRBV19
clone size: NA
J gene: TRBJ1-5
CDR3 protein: CASSVQPDSNQPQHF
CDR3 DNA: TGTGCCAGTAGCGTACAGCCGGATAGCAATCAGCCCCAGCATTTT

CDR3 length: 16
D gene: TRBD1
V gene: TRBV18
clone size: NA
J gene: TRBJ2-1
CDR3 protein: CASSPPGQGPYNEQFF
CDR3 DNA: TGTGCCAGCTCACCACCGGGACAGGGGCCCTACAATGAGCAGTTCTTC

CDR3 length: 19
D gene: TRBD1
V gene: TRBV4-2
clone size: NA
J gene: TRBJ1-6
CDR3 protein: CASSQVEADRAFLNSPLHF
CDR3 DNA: TGTGCCAGCAGCCAAGTCGAAGCGGACAGGGCCTTTCTTAATTCACCCCTCCACTTT

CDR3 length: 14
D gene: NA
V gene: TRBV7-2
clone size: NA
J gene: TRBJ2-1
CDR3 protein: CASSLVRGVNEQFF
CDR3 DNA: TGTGCCAGCAGCTTAGTTCGGGGTGTGAATGAGCAGTTCTTC

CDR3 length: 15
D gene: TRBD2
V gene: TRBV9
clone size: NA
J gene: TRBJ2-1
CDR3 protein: CASSGMGLGANEQFF
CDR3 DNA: TGTGCCAGCAGCGGGATGGGACTAGGAGCCAATGAGCAGTTCTTC

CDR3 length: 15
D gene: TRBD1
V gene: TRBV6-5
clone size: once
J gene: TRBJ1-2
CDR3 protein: CASSYGGQANYGYTF
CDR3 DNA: TGTGCCAGCAGTTACGGGGGACAGGCAAACTATGGCTACACCTTC

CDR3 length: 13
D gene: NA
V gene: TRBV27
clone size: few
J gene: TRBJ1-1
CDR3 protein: CASGSAGYTEAFF
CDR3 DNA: TGTGCCAGCGGTTCAGCGGGGTATACTGAAGCTTTCTTT

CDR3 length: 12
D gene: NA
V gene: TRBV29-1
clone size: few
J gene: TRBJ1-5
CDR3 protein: CSVGGLNQPQHF
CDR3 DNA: TGCAGCGTTGGGGGGCTCAATCAGCCCCAGCATTTT

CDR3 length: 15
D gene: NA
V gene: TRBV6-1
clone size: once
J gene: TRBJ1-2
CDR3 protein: CASSGLRGLNYGYTF
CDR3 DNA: TGTGCCAGCAGTGGCCTTCGCGGCCTTAACTATGGCTACACCTTC